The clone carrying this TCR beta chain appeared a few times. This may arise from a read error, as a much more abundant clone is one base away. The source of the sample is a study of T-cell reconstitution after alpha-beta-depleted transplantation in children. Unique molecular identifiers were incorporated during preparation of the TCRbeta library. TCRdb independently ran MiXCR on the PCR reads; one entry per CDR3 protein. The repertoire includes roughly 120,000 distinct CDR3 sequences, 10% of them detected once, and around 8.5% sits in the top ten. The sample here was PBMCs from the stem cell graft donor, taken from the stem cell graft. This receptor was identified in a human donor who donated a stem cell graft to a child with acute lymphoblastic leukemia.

The CDR3 sequence: CCSRGVSTDTQYF. CDR3 coding DNA: TGCTGTTCCCGGGGGGTAAGCACAGATACGCAGTATTTT. The chain combines TRBV20-1 with TRBJ2-3, with 7 bases matching TRBD2. The CDR3 is 13 amino acids. CDR1 is DFQATT and CDR2 is SNEGSKA in the germline V gene (reference sequence).